This T cell receptor beta chain was captured in a study of T cell changes during pregnancy in multiple sclerosis. TCRdb's table, derived via immunoSEQ multiplex PCR, lists solely in-frame clones and lacks some. The sample lists fewer than 140,000 clones; roughly 89% were seen once. This clone is a singleton in its sample. Source: peripheral blood, taken before pregnancy. The receptor was isolated from a female donor with multiple sclerosis, enrolled in a pregnancy study.

CDR3 protein: CASSLVDWGRHEQFF. CDR3 bases: TGTGCCAGCAGCTTGGTGGACTGGGGGCGGCATGAGCAGTTCTTC. The chain couples TRBV7-9 to TRBJ2-1, with a tentative D call TRBD1 (6 bases). V gave up 3 bases and J gave up 8 bases, with 17 bases separating them. Germline V lookup: CDR1 SEHNR, CDR2 FQNEAQ (reference sequence). The CDR3 has 15 residues. Filled out from reference TRBV7-9 and TRBJ2-1, the complete variable domain reads DTGVSQNPRHKITKRGQNVTFRCDPISEHNRLYWYRQTLGQGPEFLTYFQNEAQLEKSRLLSDRFSAERPKGSFSTLEIQRTEQGDSAMYLCASSLVDWGRHEQFFGPGTRLTVL.